This T cell receptor (beta chain) appears in the sequencing data of a study of blood T cell repertoires in COVID-19. Assignments of participants to cohorts depended upon their own reported clinical history. Clones were sequenced by immunoSEQ multiplex PCR, and TCRdb holds only the in-frame ones, with some missing. The data show some 300,000 clones, roughly 90% seen once. The trim removed 0 bases at V and 4 bases at J, leaving 5 bases unmatched. The germline V gene encodes CDR1 MNHNS and CDR2 SASEGT. The CDR3 totals 18 residues. Source material: PBMCs or T cells enriched from blood (not recorded which). This rearrangement joins TRBV6-1 to TRBJ2-3; 15 bases map to TRBD2. The TCR comes from a woman in her 30s who had been exposed to COVID-19. This CDR3 is CASSEAPGLAGGSDTQYF. In DNA, the CDR3 is TGTGCCAGCAGTGAAGCCCCGGGACTAGCGGGGGGATCAGATACGCAGTATTTT.